The T cell receptor (beta chain) under discussion was sequenced for a study of shared clonotypes between healthy human individuals. Healthy HIV-negative adults without recent acute infections or vaccinations served as donors. Original processing notes: For the immunoSEQ data, sequences were junction-only without quality scores, so filtering differed. Assay: immunoSEQ multiplex PCR; the TCRdb copy retains only in-frame clones and omits some. That table gives V, J and clone size, and the DNA gave D and trimming. The table includes approximately 440,000 clones, 70% to 80% detected once. What was sequenced was PBMCs. The source of this sequence is a woman aged 40 to 55 in good health. Some clones in this sample may be carry-over from other donors' samples.

CDR3 sequence: CASSFPLTGAKETQYF. In nucleotides, the CDR3 is TGTGCCAGCAGTTTTCCTTTAACGGGTGCAAAAGAGACCCAGTACTTC. This rearrangement joins TRBV28 to TRBJ2-5; D is unclear. The ends were cut back, 3 bases at V and 3 bases at J, with 17 bases in the middle. The CDR3 sequence is 16 residues long. The germline V gene has CDR1 MDHEN and CDR2 SYDVKM.